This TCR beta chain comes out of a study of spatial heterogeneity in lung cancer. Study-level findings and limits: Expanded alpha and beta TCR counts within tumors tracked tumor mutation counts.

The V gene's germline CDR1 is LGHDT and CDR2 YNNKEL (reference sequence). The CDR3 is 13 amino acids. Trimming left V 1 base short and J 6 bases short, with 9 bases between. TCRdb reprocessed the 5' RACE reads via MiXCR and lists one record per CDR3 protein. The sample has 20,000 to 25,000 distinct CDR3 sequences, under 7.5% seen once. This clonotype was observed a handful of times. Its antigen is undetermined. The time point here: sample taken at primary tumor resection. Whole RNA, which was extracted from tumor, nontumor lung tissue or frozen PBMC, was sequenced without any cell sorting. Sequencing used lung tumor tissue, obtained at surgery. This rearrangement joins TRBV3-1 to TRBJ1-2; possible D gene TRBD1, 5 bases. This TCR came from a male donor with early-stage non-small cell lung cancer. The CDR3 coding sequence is TGTGCCAGCAGCCAAGGGACATGGGATGGCTACACCTTC. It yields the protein CASSQGTWDGYTF.